This T cell receptor (beta chain) came from a study of shared clonotypes between healthy human individuals. Repertoires were generated with immunoSEQ multiplex PCR, while TCRdb's copy carries only in-frame clones and drops some. The sample records about 1.4 million clones, approximately 96% being singletons. For this clone: Antigen: not known.

Per germline, CDR1 SGHKS and CDR2 YYEKEE (reference sequence). The CDR3 has 16 residues. V shed 0 bases and J 6 bases; nucleotides not matched to a gene: 9. Overall study findings and caveats: The generation probabilities recorded for non-shared clonotypes fell below those of clonotypes shared by all four donors.

The donor population consisted of healthy HIV-negative adults with no recent acute infections or vaccinations. All participating donors were Caucasian adults from Nashville, Tennessee. Naive CD45RA+ and memory CD45RA-negative subsets were split from CD4+ cells. The clonotype comes from a man aged 25 to 45 in good health. The chain combines TRBV5-5 with TRBJ2-3; 8 bases align to TRBD2. The sequencing input was naive CD4+ T cells sorted from blood. The subset is: CD45RA+ positively selected. CDR3 in DNA: TGTGCCAGCAGCTTGGACCTGGGCGGGAGGACCGATACGCAGTATTTT. Translated: CASSLDLGGRTDTQYF.